This T cell receptor (beta chain) originates from a study of T cells in narcolepsy. About the study: Donors had narcolepsy type 1 or type 2, or were healthy controls. Broader study findings: Autoreactive clonotypes reportedly recurred in blood of same and different patients, not controls. HCRT-specific and TRIB2-specific autoreactive clonotypes appeared among same-patient CSF and blood CD4+ clonotypes. No autoreactive T cell clone sequences appeared in some memory CD4+ repertoires.

The CDR3 covers 15 residues. V shed 2 bases and J 1 base; nucleotides not matched to a gene: 5. Germline lookup yields CDR1 LGHNA and CDR2 YNFKEQ. The assay was immunoSEQ multiplex PCR, and TCRdb's table has in-frame clones only and misses some. There are 25,000 to 35,000 clones in the sample; around 86% occur only once, and around 0.85% lies in the top ten. Remarks on this clone: Its matching antigen is unknown.

J is TRBJ2-7 and V is TRBV4-2; TRBD1 matches 7 bases. The receptor comes from a human donor with narcolepsy. The material sequenced was CD45RA- memory CD4+ T cells from PBMCs. For the CDR3, the DNA is TGTGCCAGCAGCCAACCGACAGGGAATTCCTACGAGCAGTACTTC. This sequence encodes CASSQPTGNSYEQYF.